This T cell receptor beta chain was captured by sequencing in a study of blood T cell repertoires in COVID-19. Study information: Samples representing acute and convalescent COVID-19 were sourced from the United States, Italy and Spain. Sources were T cells, B-cell-depleted T cells, or PBMCs; the material itself was cDNA or gDNA.

The V gene's germline CDR1 is SNHLY and CDR2 FYNNEI. V trimming: 4 bases; J trimming: 1 base; junction bases outside the gene matches: 1. The length of the CDR3 is 15 residues. As handled by the study authors: Reference gene primer amplification gave estimated nucleated cell counts. Clones were read by immunoSEQ multiplex PCR, and TCRdb kept only the in-frame ones, dropping some. V, J and clone size derive from that table, while D and trimming were established from the DNA sequence. The sample lists a few hundred thousand clones; around 81% were seen once. The clonotype comes from a man between 25 and 39 years old who had recovered from COVID-19. The sequencing sample was made of peripheral blood. The chain is built from TRBV2 and TRBJ2-3, with TRBD1 identical over 11 bases. CDR3 loop: CASSVGQGGTDTQYF. The CDR3 DNA reads TGTGCCAGCAGTGTGGGACAGGGGGGCACAGATACGCAGTATTTT.